The rows below give T cell receptor beta chains drawn from one sample of a study of T cells expressing NK-cell markers. TCRdb reanalyzed the 5' RACE reads and collapses them to one entry per CDR3 protein, without DNA. The sample has more than 4,500 distinct CDR3 sequences, and its top ten clones hold 60%. The sequenced material came from blood T cells: a sorted CD56 or NKG2C T cell subset, CD4+ or CD8+ T cells, or bulk PBMC T cells (not recorded which). The receptors were gathered from a man aged 18 to 30 in good health. The CDR3 runs from the conserved cysteine through the conserved F or W. The order of the fields is J gene, clone size, V gene, CDR3 protein. Expanded clones are given a class, and other clones once, few, many or no size at all.

j_gene: TRBJ1-4; abundance: -; v_gene: TRBV28; CDR3aa: CASSLTAGVGEKLFF
j_gene: TRBJ2-7; abundance: -; v_gene: TRBV11-1; CDR3aa: CASSLLAGPHYIASSYEQYF
j_gene: TRBJ2-1; abundance: -; v_gene: TRBV6-2/TRBV6-3; CDR3aa: CASSYGTGGHNEQFF
j_gene: TRBJ2-7; abundance: -; v_gene: TRBV10-3; CDR3aa: CAISDEGRRQYF
j_gene: TRBJ2-7; abundance: -; v_gene: TRBV7-8; CDR3aa: CASSFQWEQYF
j_gene: TRBJ2-3; abundance: -; v_gene: TRBV28; CDR3aa: CASSYNSGSTDTQYF
j_gene: TRBJ2-5; abundance: -; v_gene: TRBV30; CDR3aa: CAWSVGRRQETQYF
j_gene: TRBJ2-1; abundance: -; v_gene: TRBV6-2/TRBV6-3; CDR3aa: CASSSPTKVEGGEQFF
j_gene: TRBJ2-2; abundance: medium-sized; v_gene: TRBV6-2/TRBV6-3; CDR3aa: CASSLSETGELFF
j_gene: TRBJ2-1; abundance: -; v_gene: TRBV29-1; CDR3aa: CSVSGRGNEQFF
j_gene: TRBJ2-6; abundance: -; v_gene: TRBV20-1; CDR3aa: CSYISGANVLTF
j_gene: TRBJ2-1; abundance: -; v_gene: TRBV20-1; CDR3aa: CSASYREGSWFF
j_gene: TRBJ2-1; abundance: -; v_gene: TRBV5-1; CDR3aa: CASVLGGTYNEQFF
j_gene: TRBJ2-2; abundance: medium-sized; v_gene: TRBV29-1; CDR3aa: CSVEDPGGKNTGELFF
j_gene: TRBJ1-5; abundance: -; v_gene: TRBV15; CDR3aa: CATLDLNTGVGNQPQHF
j_gene: TRBJ2-2; abundance: -; v_gene: TRBV5-4; CDR3aa: CASSLKLDGRARGTGELFF
j_gene: TRBJ2-7; abundance: -; v_gene: TRBV14; CDR3aa: CASSQGIAGVPYEQYF
j_gene: TRBJ2-1; abundance: -; v_gene: TRBV4-3; CDR3aa: CASSQVSSGSYNEQFF
j_gene: TRBJ2-7; abundance: -; v_gene: TRBV2; CDR3aa: CASRVHRYEQYF
j_gene: TRBJ2-3; abundance: -; v_gene: TRBV5-1; CDR3aa: CASSGAETLTDTQYF
j_gene: TRBJ2-3; abundance: medium-sized; v_gene: TRBV29-1; CDR3aa: CSVQGRIITDTQYF
j_gene: TRBJ1-6; abundance: -; v_gene: TRBV7-2; CDR3aa: CASRTELNSPLHF
j_gene: TRBJ2-1; abundance: -; v_gene: TRBV20-1; CDR3aa: CRPYREDHYNEQFF